This TCR beta chain was documented in a study of blood T cell repertoires in COVID-19. Measured with immunoSEQ multiplex PCR; TCRdb has only the in-frame clones, and not every one. This table holds 85,000 to 120,000 clones, 60% to 80% found once. The germline V and J ends were trimmed by 6 bases and 0 bases, with 9 bases remaining between them. Germline V CDR1 and CDR2: MNHEY, SMNVEV (reference sequence). The CDR3 length is 15 residues. Sequencing was performed on peripheral blood. This TCR was recovered from a human donor with acute or convalescent COVID-19. The donor label of this sample is uncertain. V and J are TRBV27 and TRBJ2-6; the D gene is possibly TRBD1 (6 bases). Written as DNA, the CDR3 is TGTGCCAGCAGCCGAGGGGGCTCTGGGGCCAACGTCCTGACTTTC. This encodes CASSRGGSGANVLTF. The full variable domain, with the rest looked up from reference TRBV27 and TRBJ2-6, is EAQVTQNPRYLITVTGKKLTVTCSQNMNHEYMSWYRQDPGLGLRQIYYSMNVEVTDKGDVPEGYKVSRKEKRNFPLILESPSPNQTSLYFCASSRGGSGANVLTFGAGSRLTVL.